This record covers a single T cell receptor beta chain. The sample comes from a study of CD8 T cells in Susac syndrome. Trimming removed 8 bases from V and 0 bases from J, with 7 bases in between. The CDR3 runs 12 residues. Germline V gives CDR1 LNHDA, CDR2 SQIVND (reference sequence). CD8+ and CD4+ T cells from blood underwent TCR beta sequencing, which was carried out in a high-throughput format. The RNA, about 0.45 to 1 ug, was put through reverse transcription using random hexamers. Across 54 Vbeta and 13 Jbeta, immunoSEQ multiplex PCR amplified TCR beta CDR3. MiXCR was run by TCRdb on the immunoSEQ multiplex PCR reads, yielding one entry per CDR3 protein. The sample holds 120,000 to 150,000 distinct CDR3 sequences, about 95% seen once.

V usage is TRBV19 and J usage is TRBJ2-5; D is uncertain. Sequencing was carried out using CD4+ T cells from PBMCs. This sequence was found in a human donor with multiple sclerosis. Written as DNA, the CDR3 is TGTGCCAGTTCAGCGTACCAAGAGACCCAGTACTTC. Amino acids: CASSAYQETQYF.